This T cell receptor (beta chain) was recovered during a study of blood T cell repertoires in COVID-19. Turning to the study itself: Sites across the United States, Italy and Spain contributed samples from acute and convalescent COVID-19. PBMCs, B-cell-depleted T cells, or T cells provided the cDNA or gDNA that made up the material.

This CDR3 has 18 residues. The V segment lost 2 bases and the J segment 7 bases; nucleotides outside the gene matches: 17. Looked up from germline, CDR1 is SGHRS and CDR2 is YFSETQ. Per the study methods: From reference gene primer amplification, estimates of nucleated cell counts were derived. Measured with immunoSEQ multiplex PCR; TCRdb has only the in-frame clones, and not every one. V, J and clone size were drawn from that table, and D and trimming were deduced from the DNA. Of around 100,000 clones in the sample, approximately 86% are singletons; the top ten hold under 3%. This clone has only a few counts.

The rearrangement links TRBV5-1 to TRBJ2-1; 8 bases are shared with TRBD2. This receptor was taken from a man aged 45-65 years with active or convalescent COVID-19. The sample taken for sequencing was peripheral blood. CDR3 residues: CASSFYPSSGDSWNEQFF. DNA of the CDR3: TGCGCCAGCAGCTTTTACCCTAGTAGCGGGGATTCCTGGAATGAGCAGTTCTTC.